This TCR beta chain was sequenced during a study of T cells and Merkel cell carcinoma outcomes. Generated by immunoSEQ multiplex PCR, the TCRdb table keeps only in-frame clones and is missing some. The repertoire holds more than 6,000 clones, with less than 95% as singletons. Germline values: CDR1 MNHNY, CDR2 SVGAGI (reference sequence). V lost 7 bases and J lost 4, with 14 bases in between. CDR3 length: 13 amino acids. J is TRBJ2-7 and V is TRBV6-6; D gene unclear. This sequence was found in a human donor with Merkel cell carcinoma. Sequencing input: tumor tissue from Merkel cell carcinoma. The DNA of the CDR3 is TGTGCCAGCAATAACGACCTTTCTTACGAGCAGTACTTC. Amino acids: CASNNDLSYEQYF.